The 13 T cell receptor beta chains below were found in one sample sequenced in a study of shared clonotypes between healthy human individuals. Clones were read by immunoSEQ multiplex PCR, and TCRdb kept only the in-frame ones, dropping some. The sample holds approximately 440,000 clones, approximately 71% seen once. Specimen: PBMCs. The receptor source for this set is a woman in her 40s in good health. Some clones in this sample may be carry-over from other donors' samples.

The chain couples TRBV7-2 to TRBJ2-5, with 7 positions matching TRBD2. V shed 0 bases, J shed 0 bases, and the junction held 4 bases outside the gene matches. Germline CDR1 reads SGHTA; CDR2 reads FQGNSA. This CDR3 is 16 amino acids long. The CDR3 nucleotides read TGTGCCAGCAGCTTAGCGGGAGGGGCCAACCAAGAGACCCAGTACTTC. Amino acids: CASSLAGGANQETQYF.

The rearrangement uses TRBV10-3 and TRBJ2-1; D is unresolved. V lost 4 bases to trimming and J lost 8 bases, with 15 bases between them. Germline CDR1 reads ENHRY; CDR2 reads SYGVKD. The CDR3 is 14 residues long. The CDR3 DNA reads TGTGCCATCAGTGTCTCTGATCGGTACGATGAGCAGTTCTTC. Translated, it gives CAISVSDRYDEQFF.

The chain recombines TRBV7-2 with TRBJ2-7; D remains ambiguous. This CDR3 comprises 14 residues. Germline CDR1 SGHTA, CDR2 FQGNSA. Trimming shortened V by 2 bases and J by 2 bases, and 10 bases separated the two germline ends. This chain's CDR3 is CASSLTPQAYEQYF. The CDR3 DNA sequence: TGTGCCAGCAGCTTAACTCCCCAAGCCTACGAGCAGTACTTC.

The J gene is TRBJ2-4, the V gene TRBV7-9; 7 positions agree with TRBD1. The germline V gene has CDR1 SEHNR and CDR2 FQNEAQ (reference sequence). The CDR3 extends over 15 amino acids. The ends lost 5 bases at V and 3 bases at J; junction bases unmatched: 7. Here the CDR3 reads CASSRRGQNKNIQYF. CDR3 DNA sequence: TGTGCCAGCAGCCGACGGGGACAGAACAAAAACATTCAGTACTTC.

Comments on this clone: It is likely a read error: a sequence one base away is far more abundant. This rearrangement joins TRBV7-8 to TRBJ2-7; D uncertain. Trimming shortened V by 6 bases and J by 2 bases, and 17 bases separated the two germline ends. Per the germline V gene, CDR1 is SGHVS and CDR2 is FQNEAQ. The CDR3 covers 15 residues. CDR3 loop: CASSCLRYSPYEQYF. The CDR3 DNA is TGTGCCAGCAGTTGCCTCCGCTACTCACCCTACGAGCAGTACTTC.

The chain combines TRBV6-5 with TRBJ2-1; tentative D call: TRBD1 (5 bases). Germline CDR1 reads MNHEY; CDR2 reads SVGAGI. V was trimmed by 7 bases and J by 9 bases, leaving 19 bases between them. This CDR3 is 14 amino acids long. CDR3 sequence: CASKTEGVTTEQFF. The CDR3 nucleotides are TGTGCCAGCAAAACGGAAGGGGTAACAACTGAGCAGTTCTTC.

V usage is TRBV28 and J usage is TRBJ2-7, with TRBD1 matching 8 bases. Germline V gene data show CDR1 as MDHEN and CDR2 as SYDVKM. Germline trimming cut 5 bases from V and 4 bases from J; bases unmatched to any gene: 13. There are 16 residues in the CDR3. DNA for the CDR3: TGTGCCAGCAGTCCCCCGTCCGGGACAGGAGTTTACGAGCAGTACTTC. It codes for CASSPPSGTGVYEQYF.

In this sample, this clone turned up once. The chain joins TRBV5-5 to TRBJ1-1; 7 bases line up with TRBD1. CDR1 and CDR2 from the germline V gene are SGHKS and YYEKEE (reference sequence). CDR3 size: 14 residues. The J segment lost 4 bases and the V segment lost 0 bases, leaving 3 bases of the junction unmatched. CDR3 sequence (DNA): TGTGCCAGCAGCTTGGTCCCAGGGGGCACTGAAGCTTTCTTT. Its translation: CASSLVPGGTEAFF. Combining the CDR3 with reference TRBV5-5 and TRBJ1-1 gives the whole variable domain DAGVTQSPTHLIKTRGQQVTLRCSPISGHKSVSWYQQVLGQGPQFIFQYYEKEERGRGNFPDRFSARQFPNYSSELNVNALLLGDSALYLCASSLVPGGTEAFFGQGTRLTVV.

Worth noting for this clone: A junction boundary mismatches the germline segment, possibly from a read error. J is TRBJ2-5 and V is TRBV5-4; no reliable D call. Germline lookup yields CDR1 SGHNT and CDR2 YYREEE (reference sequence). This CDR3 spans 13 amino acids. CDR3 DNA: TGTGCCAGCAGCGTGTCAGGTCAAGAGGCCCAGTACTTC. This encodes CASSVSGQEAQYF.

As regards this clone: A single base is all that separates this from a far larger clone, so a read error is likely. The CDR3 region is CASSPQTVTNEKLFF. In DNA, the CDR3 is TGTGCCAGCAGTCCCCAGACAGTAACTAATGAAAAACTGTTTTTT. J is TRBJ1-4 and V is TRBV28, with TRBD1 as a possible D gene (5 bases). The CDR3 totals 15 residues. Germline lookup yields CDR1 MDHEN and CDR2 SYDVKM. V shed 5 bases and J shed 1 base, with 11 bases lying between them.

This chain joins TRBV28 and TRBJ2-7; 9 bases map to TRBD1. After removal of 10 bases from V and 2 bases from J, the junction contained 9 bases not matched to a gene. Per germline, CDR1 MDHEN and CDR2 SYDVKM. There are 14 residues in the CDR3. Written as DNA, the CDR3 is TGTGCCACCCAAGGACAGGGGTCCACCTACGAGCAGTACTTC. This codes for CATQGQGSTYEQYF.

The sample holds a few counts of this clone. This chain connects TRBV19 to TRBJ1-5, with 10 bases aligning to TRBD1. Germline-derived CDR1 and CDR2 are LNHDA and SQIVND (reference sequence). With V trimmed by 4 bases and J by 6 bases, 6 bases remained unmatched. The CDR3 runs 15 residues. CDR3 nucleotides: TGTGCCAGTAGTACCATGGGACAGGGGATTCAGCCCCAGCATTTT. Encoded protein: CASSTMGQGIQPQHF.

The chain carries TRBV6-6 and TRBJ2-5, with TRBD2 matching over 11 bases. The CDR3 totals 15 residues. Germline lookup yields CDR1 MNHNY and CDR2 SVGAGI (reference sequence). With V trimmed by 6 bases and J by 5 bases, 8 bases remained unmatched. The CDR3 spells CASSDQGLAEETQYF. CDR3 bases: TGTGCCAGCAGCGACCAGGGACTAGCGGAGGAGACCCAGTACTTC.